Presented here are 28 T cell receptor beta chains from one specimen sequenced in a study of breast tumors, draining lymph nodes, adjacent tissues. A single record per CDR3 protein comes from TCRdb applying MiXCR to the multiplex PCR reads. The profile covers 120,000 to 150,000 distinct CDR3 sequences, with approximately 29% appearing a single time and around 2.5% taken by the ten largest. The lymph nodes were axillary draining lymph nodes from breast cancer patients. The source material was axillary lymph node tissue. These receptors all stem from a female donor with breast cancer. Some clones in this sample may be carry-over from other donors' samples.

The sample holds many counts of this clonotype. The CDR3 nucleotides read TGTGCCAGCAGCTTGAGTACGGGGGCCCAAGAGACCCAGTACTTC. As protein: CASSLSTGAQETQYF. The genes are TRBV5-4 and TRBJ2-5; possibly TRBD1 or TRBD2 for D (6 bases each). The V gene's germline CDR1 is SGHNT and CDR2 YYREEE (reference sequence). The CDR3 loop spans 15 amino acids. Trimming pared 1 base from V and 1 base from J, leaving 11 bases between.

V is TRBV4-1 and J is TRBJ1-4; D not certain. The CDR3 loop spans 12 amino acids. Trimming cost V 4 bases and J 14 bases, with 14 bases left between them. Germline CDR1 reads MGHRA; CDR2 reads YSYEKL. CDR3 in amino acids: CASSRDPASLFF. The DNA of the CDR3 is TGCGCCAGCAGCCGAGATCCAGCGTCCCTGTTTTTT.

This clonotype was seen ten or more times. V is TRBV7-9 and J is TRBJ1-5; TRBD1 aligns across 7 bases. This CDR3 is built from 12 residues. The germline V gene has CDR1 SEHNR and CDR2 FQNEAQ (reference sequence). Trimming removed 5 bases from V and 12 bases from J; junction bases left unmatched: 7. CDR3 in amino acids: CASSGQGTDQHF. As DNA, the CDR3 is TGTGCCAGCAGCGGCCAAGGGACAGACCAGCATTTT.

On this clonotype: A read error may explain this, as a much larger clone is one base away. This likely comes from a read error, as the CDR3 has no conserved phenylalanine or tryptophan at its end. The chain carries TRBV7-9 and TRBJ2-1; 9 bases line up with TRBD2. Trimming at V came to 8 bases and at J to 8 bases, leaving 10 bases not matched to a gene. CDR3 length equals 14 residues. From germline, CDR1 is SEHNR and CDR2 FQNEAQ (reference sequence). Written as DNA, the CDR3 is TGTGCCAGCTCGAGCGGGGGGAGCTGGGATGAGCAGTTCCTC. Its protein product is CASSSGGSWDEQFL.

The table lists this clonotype with many counts. The genes are TRBV15 and TRBJ2-4; possibly TRBD1 for D (6 bases). The germline V gene encodes CDR1 LNHNV and CDR2 YYDKDF (reference sequence). This CDR3 region has 14 residues. Trimming shortened V by 9 bases and J by 8 bases, and 20 bases separated the two germline ends. CDR3 residues: CATKVGGTNDIQYF. The CDR3 bases are TGTGCCACTAAGGTAGGGGGTACCAACGACATTCAGTACTTC.

This clonotype was recorded many times. The V and J genes are TRBV6-6 and TRBJ2-6, with D possibly being TRBD1 or TRBD2 (6 bases each). The CDR3 runs to 17 residues. Germline V gives CDR1 MNHNY, CDR2 SVGAGI (reference sequence). V was trimmed by 5 bases and J by 2 bases, leaving 16 bases between them. As DNA, the CDR3 is TGTGCCAGCAGTCCCACCCGGGGGCGGGCTGGGGCCAACGTCCTGACTTTC. Its protein product is CASSPTRGRAGANVLTF.

V gene TRBV20-1 combines with J gene TRBJ2-5, with TRBD2 matching 11 bases. Germline loops: CDR1 DFQATT, CDR2 SNEGSKA (reference sequence). Germline trimming cut 5 bases from V and 2 bases from J; bases unmatched to any gene: 16. This CDR3 is built from 18 residues. CDR3 DNA: TGCAGTGCTTCTAGCGGGGGGCACACCTACAATGAGCAAGAGACCCAGTACTTC. It is translated as CSASSGGHTYNEQETQYF.

The chain employs TRBV29-1 and TRBJ2-3; 8 positions agree with TRBD1. Germline values: CDR1 SQVTM, CDR2 ANQGSEA. The CDR3 is 11 amino acids. Trimming cost V 8 bases and J 9 bases; bases outside gene matches: 7. In DNA form, the CDR3 reads TGCAGCTTCCAGGGGGCGGCCACGCAGTATTTT. This translates into CSFQGAATQYF.

V usage is TRBV12-3 or TRBV12-4 and J usage is TRBJ2-5, with D possibly being TRBD1 (7 bases). This CDR3 is built from 17 residues. Trimming cost V 3 bases and J 5 bases, with 22 bases left between them. CDR3 protein: CASSLWGLTRGVETQYF. The CDR3 bases are TGTGCCAGCAGTTTGTGGGGCCTTACCAGGGGGGTGGAGACCCAGTACTTC.

This clonotype was seen repeatedly, ten times or more. CDR3 in amino acids: CASSYSPPSGGTGEQFF. The CDR3 DNA reads TGTGCCAGCAGTTACTCGCCCCCTTCCGGGGGGACTGGTGAGCAGTTCTTC. V usage is TRBV6-6 and J usage is TRBJ2-1, with 7 bases that match TRBD2. J lost 9 bases, V lost 0 bases, and 14 bases had no gene match. From germline, CDR1 is MNHNY and CDR2 SVGAGI (reference sequence). The CDR3 runs 17 residues.

There are many counts of this clonotype. V gene TRBV3-1 combines with J gene TRBJ2-3, with D uncertain. The CDR3 extends over 15 amino acids. In germline, CDR1 is LGHDT, CDR2 YNNKEL (reference sequence). Trimming shortened V by 1 base and J by 1 base, and 9 bases separated the two germline ends. The CDR3 nucleotides read TGTGCCAGCAGCCAAGGTTACTCCCGCACAGATACGCAGTATTTT. Translation gives CASSQGYSRTDTQYF.

A word on this clonotype: One base away lies a much larger clone, so this may be a sequencing read error. The chain joins TRBV3-1 to TRBJ2-3; tentatively, D is TRBD1 or TRBD2 (5 bases each). This CDR3 is built from 17 residues. V was trimmed by 7 bases and J by 0 bases, leaving 20 bases between them. Germline V CDR1 and CDR2: LGHDT, YNNKEL (reference sequence). CDR3 bases: TGTGCCAGCAACCAGTCGGGGAGACAGACTAGCACAGATACGCAGTATTTT. Protein product: CASNQSGRQTSTDTQYF.

The chain is built from TRBV19 and TRBJ1-1; D is possibly TRBD1 (5 bases). The CDR3 runs 14 residues. Deletions cut 3 bases from V and 1 base from J, with 9 bases between. The germline gives CDR1 LNHDA, CDR2 SQIVND (reference sequence). The CDR3: CASSILQGNTEAFF. In nucleotides, the CDR3 is TGTGCCAGTAGTATTCTCCAGGGGAACACTGAAGCTTTCTTT.

This clonotype appeared many times. The CDR3 here is CASSPRPEMGTQYF. The CDR3 bases are TGTGCCAGCTCACCAAGGCCAGAAATGGGGACCCAGTACTTC. The chain carries TRBV18 and TRBJ2-5; D gene ambiguous. V was trimmed by 2 bases and J by 7 bases, leaving 14 bases between them. In germline, CDR1 is KGHSH, CDR2 LQKENI. The CDR3 consists of 14 residues.

This clonotype was recorded at least ten times. One end of the junction varies from germline; a read error may be responsible. The rearrangement joins TRBV7-7 to TRBJ2-5; 10 bases map to TRBD2. The CDR3 contains 13 residues. In germline, CDR1 is SSHAT, CDR2 FNYEAQ (reference sequence). CDR3 amino acids: CASSLSGGETQYF. Here the CDR3 DNA reads TGTGCTAGCAGCCTTAGCGGGGGGGAGACCCAGTACTTC.

V usage is TRBV7-2 and J usage is TRBJ2-1, with no clear D. CDR1 SGHTA and CDR2 FQGNSA come from the germline V gene. Trimming cost V 1 base and J 12 bases, with 10 bases left between them. CDR3 length equals 12 residues. CDR3 loop: CASSLGPWGQFF. CDR3 nucleotides: TGTGCCAGCAGCTTAGGACCATGGGGGCAGTTCTTC.

This clonotype was recorded at least ten times. This rearrangement joins TRBV7-9 to TRBJ2-3, with 11 bases matching TRBD2. Germline-derived CDR1 and CDR2 are SEHNR and FQNEAQ (reference sequence). After removal of 4 bases from V and 8 bases from J, the junction contained 5 bases not matched to a gene. The CDR3 totals 14 residues. CDR3 sequence: CASSSGTSGTTQYF. For the CDR3, the DNA is TGTGCCAGCAGCTCCGGGACTAGCGGAACTACGCAGTATTTT.

This clonotype was detected ten times or more. The V and J genes are TRBV7-6 and TRBJ1-3, with TRBD1 as a possible D gene (5 bases). The CDR3 loop spans 17 amino acids. Germline lookup yields CDR1 SGHVS and CDR2 FNYEAQ. Trimming pared 0 bases from V and 7 bases from J, leaving 19 bases between. CDR3 region: CASSLAPGGTSGNTIYF. The DNA for the CDR3 is TGTGCCAGCAGCTTAGCGCCGGGAGGGACCTCCGGGAACACCATATATTTT.

This clonotype was seen repeatedly, ten times or more. The rearrangement joins TRBV4-2 to TRBJ2-1; a weak D match, TRBD1 (7 bases). V was shortened by 3 bases and J by 10 bases, with 25 bases between the two germline ends. CDR1 and CDR2 (germline): LGHNA, YNFKEQ. CDR3 length equals 17 residues. The CDR3 region is CASSQGGGNRDSGEQFF. CDR3 nucleotide sequence: TGTGCCAGCAGCCAGGGGGGTGGAAACCGGGACAGCGGGGAGCAGTTCTTC.

Worth noting for this clonotype: A much larger clone lies one base from this, so it may be a read error. This sequence joins TRBV5-5 and TRBJ2-5; D possibly corresponds to TRBD1 (5 bases). The germline gives CDR1 SGHKS, CDR2 YYEKEE (reference sequence). V was trimmed by 0 bases and J by 5 bases, leaving 11 bases between them. The CDR3 runs to 14 residues. The CDR3 protein is CASSLVGATETQYF. As DNA, the CDR3 is TGTGCCAGCAGCTTGGTTGGGGCTACGGAGACCCAGTACTTC.

This clonotype has a count of ten or more. The chain uses TRBV11-2 and TRBJ2-5; a weak D match, TRBD1 (5 bases). Trimming removed 5 bases at V and 2 bases at J, with 12 bases between. This CDR3 comprises 14 residues. Per the germline V gene, CDR1 is SGHAT and CDR2 is FQNNGV. The CDR3 DNA is TGTGCCAGCAGCCCCGACAGTTCTCAAGAGACCCAGTACTTC. Protein: CASSPDSSQETQYF.

A remark on this clonotype: One junction end does not reproduce the germline sequence, and a read error may be involved. This chain links TRBV10-3 with TRBJ1-1; D unclear. This CDR3 has 13 residues. Germline V gene lookup returns CDR1 ENHRY and CDR2 SYGVKD. CDR3 nucleotides: TGTGCCATCAGTGGTATGGGGAGCACTGAAGCTCTCTTT. Its protein product is CAISGMGSTEALF.

The V gene is TRBV2, the J gene TRBJ2-3; 10 bases are a match to TRBD2. The CDR3 spans 15 residues. V trimming: 6 bases; J trimming: 6 bases; junction bases outside the gene matches: 9. Germline CDR1 is SNHLY and CDR2 is FYNNEI. CDR3 nucleotide sequence: TGTGCCAGCAGACCCCAACTAGCGGGGCCGGATACGCAGTATTTT. Its protein is CASRPQLAGPDTQYF.

The chain is built from TRBV6-2 or TRBV6-3 and TRBJ1-1; no clear D gene. CDR3 length: 11 residues. The V end was cut by 9 bases, the J end by 2 bases, with 7 bases between. CDR1 and CDR2 (germline): MNHEY, SVGEGT. CDR3 bases: TGTGCCAGTGCTATAAACACTGAAGCTTTCTTT. It codes for CASAINTEAFF.

J is TRBJ1-1 and V is TRBV19; D possibly corresponds to TRBD1 (6 bases). The V end was cut by 1 base, the J end by 0 bases, with 9 bases between. CDR3 size: 15 residues. Germline V gene data show CDR1 as LNHDA and CDR2 as SQIVND (reference sequence). The CDR3 region is CASSIAGTMNTEAFF. The DNA of the CDR3 is TGTGCCAGTAGTATAGCCGGGACAATGAACACTGAAGCTTTCTTT.

There are many counts of this clonotype. This chain links TRBV2 with TRBJ2-1, with TRBD1 identical over 7 bases. CDR3 length equals 13 residues. Germline V gene sequence: CDR1 SNHLY, CDR2 FYNNEI. The V and J ends lost 7 bases and 8 bases, in that order; junction bases with no gene match: 8. This CDR3 is CASNRQGLDEQFF. In nucleotides, the CDR3 is TGTGCCAGCAATCGACAGGGTTTGGATGAGCAGTTCTTC.

In its sample, this clonotype was seen many times. The rearrangement joins TRBV5-8 to TRBJ2-7; D gene unclear. V lost 4 bases, J lost 1 base, and 9 bases lay in between. Germline CDR1 and CDR2: SGHTS and YDEGEE. This CDR3 is built from 13 residues. In DNA, the CDR3 is TGTGCCAGCAGCCAGGACGGGTCCTACGAGCAGTACTTC. Protein product: CASSQDGSYEQYF.

This clonotype was observed many times. A read error may produce the germline difference seen at one junction end. The chain is built from TRBV9 and TRBJ1-6, with TRBD1 matching 7 bases. Germline V gene data show CDR1 as SGDLS and CDR2 as YYNGEE. The CDR3 totals 16 residues. The CDR3 coding sequence is TGTGCCAGCGGCGTAGGTCACCCGGGACAGTTATCACCCCTCCACTTT. Residues: CASGVGHPGQLSPLHF.